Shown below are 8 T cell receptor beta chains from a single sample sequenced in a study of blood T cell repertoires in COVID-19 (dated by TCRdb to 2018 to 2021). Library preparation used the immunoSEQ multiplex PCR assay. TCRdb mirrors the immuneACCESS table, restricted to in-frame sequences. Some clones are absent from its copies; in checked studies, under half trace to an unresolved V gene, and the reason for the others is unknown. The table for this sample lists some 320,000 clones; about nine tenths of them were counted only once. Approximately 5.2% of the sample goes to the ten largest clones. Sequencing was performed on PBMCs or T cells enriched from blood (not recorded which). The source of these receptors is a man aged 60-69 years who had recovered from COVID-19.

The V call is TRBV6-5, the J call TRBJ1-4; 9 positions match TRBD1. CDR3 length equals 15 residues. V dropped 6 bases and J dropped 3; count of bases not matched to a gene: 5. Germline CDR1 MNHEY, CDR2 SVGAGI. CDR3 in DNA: TGTGCCAGCAGCAAGACAGGGGGATCTAATGAAAAACTGTTTTTT. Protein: CASSKTGGSNEKLFF.

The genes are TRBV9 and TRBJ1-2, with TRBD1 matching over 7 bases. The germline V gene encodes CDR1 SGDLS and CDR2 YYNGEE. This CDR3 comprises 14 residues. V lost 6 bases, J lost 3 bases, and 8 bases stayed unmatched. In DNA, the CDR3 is TGTGCCAGCACCCTGACAGGGACCTACTATGGCTACACCTTC. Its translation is CASTLTGTYYGYTF.

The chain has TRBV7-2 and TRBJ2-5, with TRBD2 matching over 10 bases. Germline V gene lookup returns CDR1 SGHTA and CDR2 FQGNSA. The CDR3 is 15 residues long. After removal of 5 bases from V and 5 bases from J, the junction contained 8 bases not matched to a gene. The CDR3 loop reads CASSPTSGTRETQYF. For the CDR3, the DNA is TGTGCCAGCAGCCCAACTAGCGGGACCCGGGAGACCCAGTACTTC.

The CDR3 region is CASSDMREEGRYTF. Here the CDR3 DNA reads TGTGCCAGCAGTGACATGCGGGAGGAAGGGCGCTACACCTTC. The chain has TRBV28 and TRBJ1-2; D unclear. V lost 5 bases and J 9 bases, leaving 19 bases between the germline ends. Germline V gene sequence: CDR1 MDHEN, CDR2 SYDVKM. The CDR3 contains 14 residues.

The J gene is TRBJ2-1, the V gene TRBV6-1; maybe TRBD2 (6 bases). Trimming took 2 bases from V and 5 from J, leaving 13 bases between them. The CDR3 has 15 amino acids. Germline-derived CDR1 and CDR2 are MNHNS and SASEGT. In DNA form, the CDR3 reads TGTGCCAGCAGTGAACGGCGCGGGACCAACAATGAGCAGTTCTTC. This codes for CASSERRGTNNEQFF.

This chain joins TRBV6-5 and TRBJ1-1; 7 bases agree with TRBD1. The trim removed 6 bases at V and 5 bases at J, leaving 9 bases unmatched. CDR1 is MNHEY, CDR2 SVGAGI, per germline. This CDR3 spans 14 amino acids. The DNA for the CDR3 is TGTGCCAGCAGGTTTTGGACAGGACGTACTGAAGCTTTCTTT. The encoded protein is CASRFWTGRTEAFF.

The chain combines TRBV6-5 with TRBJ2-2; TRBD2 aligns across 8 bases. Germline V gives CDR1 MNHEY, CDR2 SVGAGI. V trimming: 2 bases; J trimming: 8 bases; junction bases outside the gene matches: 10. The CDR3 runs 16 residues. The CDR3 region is CASSYEGLAGGGELFF. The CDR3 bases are TGTGCCAGCAGTTACGAGGGCCTAGCGGGCGGGGGGGAGCTGTTTTTT.

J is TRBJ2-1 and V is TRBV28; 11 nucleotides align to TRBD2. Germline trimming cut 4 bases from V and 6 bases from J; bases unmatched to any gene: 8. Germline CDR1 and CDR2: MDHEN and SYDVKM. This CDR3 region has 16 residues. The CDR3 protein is CASSSVAGGPFNEQFF. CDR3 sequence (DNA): TGTGCCAGCAGTTCCGTAGCGGGAGGGCCCTTCAATGAGCAGTTCTTC.